Listed here are 10 T cell receptor beta chains from one sample, sequenced in a study of brain metastases from non-small cell lung cancer. Profiling relied on immunoSEQ multiplex PCR, and the TCRdb table lists in-frame clones only, not all of them. The sample carries some 3,200 clones, 75% to 85% recorded once. The sequenced sample consisted of tissue from a brain metastasis. These TCRs come from a donor aged 40 or older with non-small cell lung cancer.

This clone was picked up one time. The chain combines TRBV14 with TRBJ2-2; TRBD1 aligns across 7 bases. The trim removed 0 bases at V and 5 bases at J, leaving 9 bases unmatched. CDR1 is SGHDN and CDR2 is FVKESK in the germline V gene. The CDR3 length is 17 residues. The CDR3 sequence is CASSQDEQGLMTGELFF. The DNA of the CDR3 is TGTGCCAGCAGCCAAGACGAACAGGGGTTGATGACCGGGGAGCTGTTTTTT.

CDR3 bases: TGTGCCACCGGACTAGCGGGAAGGGATGAGCAGTTCTTC. It encodes CATGLAGRDEQFF. The V and J genes are TRBV10-3 and TRBJ2-1; 12 nucleotides agree with TRBD2. Trimming removed 10 bases from V and 8 bases from J; junction bases left unmatched: 6. Per germline, CDR1 ENHRY and CDR2 SYGVKD. The CDR3 is 13 amino acids.

Turning to this clone: Sequence at one end of the junction differs from germline and may be a read error. The sample has other DNA sequences that encode this CDR3 too. The CDR3 sequence: CASSLLAGELFF. DNA of the CDR3: TGTGCCAGCAGCTTGTTAGCCGGGGAACTGTTTTTT. This chain connects TRBV5-6 to TRBJ2-2; a possible D gene is TRBD2 (5 bases). CDR3 length: 12 residues. CDR1 SGHDT and CDR2 YYEEEE come from the germline V gene.

This clone appeared a single time. Written as DNA, the CDR3 is TGCGCCAGCAGCTCTCTAGCGGGGGGAACCCCCGAGCAGTACTTC. Protein product: CASSSLAGGTPEQYF. This chain links TRBV5-1 with TRBJ2-7, with TRBD2 matching over 11 bases. V shed 3 bases and J 6 bases; nucleotides not matched to a gene: 8. This CDR3 is built from 15 residues. Germline CDR1 reads SGHRS; CDR2 reads YFSETQ.

Concerning this clone itself: Its ends do not fully match the called genes, so a read error is possible. The same CDR3 is also encoded by other DNA sequences in this sample. The gene calls are TRBV24-1 and TRBJ1-5; D call uncertain. Germline CDR1 reads KGHDR; CDR2 reads SFDVKD. This CDR3 spans 14 amino acids. This CDR3 reads CATSDLNHNQPQHF. The CDR3 DNA is TGTGCCACTAGTGATTTGAATCACAATCAGCCCCAGCATTTT.

The V call is TRBV9, the J call TRBJ1-4; TRBD1 is a possible D gene (5 bases). Germline V gene data show CDR1 as SGDLS and CDR2 as YYNGEE. Trimming removed 4 bases at V and 8 bases at J, with 12 bases between. This CDR3 has 13 residues. The CDR3: CASSLGRDEKLFF. In DNA form, the CDR3 reads TGTGCCAGCAGCCTTGGGAGGGACGAAAAACTGTTTTTT. The full variable domain, its missing parts supplied by reference TRBV9 and TRBJ1-4, is DSGVTQTPKHLITATGQRVTLRCSPRSGDLSVYWYQQSLDQGLQFLIQYYNGEERAKGNILERFSAQQFPDLHSELNLSSLELGDSALYFCASSLGRDEKLFFGSGTQLSVL.

The chain employs TRBV10-2 and TRBJ1-2; 7 bases match TRBD1. The germline V gene has CDR1 WSHSY and CDR2 SAAADI. With V trimmed by 8 bases and J by 3 bases, 6 bases remained unmatched. The CDR3 has 13 amino acids. CDR3 sequence: CASGRQGDYGYTF. The CDR3 coding sequence is TGCGCCAGCGGAAGACAGGGAGACTATGGCTACACCTTC.

This clone occurred a few times. The chain joins TRBV18 to TRBJ1-5; D not certain. The CDR3 is 14 amino acids. The germline V gene encodes CDR1 KGHSH and CDR2 LQKENI. V gave up 2 bases and J gave up 5 bases, with 10 bases separating them. Here the CDR3 DNA reads TGTGCCAGCTCACCAAAGGTCGGCCATCAGCCCCAGCATTTT. It encodes CASSPKVGHQPQHF.

This chain joins TRBV6-6 and TRBJ1-2, with TRBD1 matching over 8 bases. The CDR3 is 14 residues long. V lost 0 bases, J lost 6 bases, and 3 bases stayed unmatched. CDR1 and CDR2 (germline): MNHNY, SVGAGI (reference sequence). The CDR3 here is CASSYSDREHGYTF. CDR3 DNA: TGTGCCAGCAGTTACTCGGACAGGGAACATGGCTACACCTTC.

This clone was counted once. V and J are TRBV5-5 and TRBJ1-4, with 7 bases aligning to TRBD1. CDR1 and CDR2 (germline): SGHKS, YYEKEE (reference sequence). CDR3 length: 13 residues. V lost 3 bases, J lost 8 bases, and 4 bases stayed unmatched. Written as DNA, the CDR3 is TGTGCCAGCAGCTCGGGGACAGTCGAAAAACTGTTTTTT. This encodes CASSSGTVEKLFF.